This is a list of T cell receptor beta chains from one sample in a study of blood T cell repertoires in COVID-19. Measured with immunoSEQ multiplex PCR; TCRdb has only the in-frame clones, and not every one. The repertoire has about 82,000 clones, approximately 90% of them found once; the top ten carry 1% to 1.5%. The sequencing input was PBMCs or T cells enriched from blood (not recorded which). These receptor sequences come from a woman between 50 and 59 years old with acute COVID-19. The CDR3 runs from the conserved cysteine through the conserved F or W. D genes are given only for firm matches. Clone sizes are given selectively: once, few, many, or a class where the clone is expanded.

16	.	TRBJ1-1	TRBV7-2	.	TGTGCCAGCAGCTTAACGGGGTCGAGCATGAACACTGAAGCTTTCTTT	CASSLTGSSMNTEAFF
14	.	TRBJ1-2	TRBV19	.	TGTGCCAGTAGTCCCGCCAGGGGCCAGGTTGGCTACACCTTC	CASSPARGQVGYTF
17	.	TRBJ1-6	TRBV7-2	.	TGTGCCAGCAGCTTATCGCAAACAGGGTTGAGTCATTCACCCCTCCACTTT	CASSLSQTGLSHSPLHF
15	.	TRBJ1-4	TRBV6-5	TRBD1	TGTGCCAGCAGCTTCTCCGGGACAGGGTTTGAAAAACTGTTTTTT	CASSFSGTGFEKLFF
15	.	TRBJ1-6	TRBV27	.	TGTGCCAGCAGTCCTGGGACACTAAATAATTCACCCCTCCACTTT	CASSPGTLNNSPLHF
15	.	TRBJ1-6	TRBV6-5	.	TGTGCCAGCAGTTACAGTCAGGTAGGAAATTCACCCCTCCACTTT	CASSYSQVGNSPLHF
13	.	TRBJ1-2	TRBV7-9	.	TGTGCCAGCAGCTTAGGTTTTCGGGTTGGCTACACCTTC	CASSLGFRVGYTF
14	.	TRBJ1-1	TRBV2	TRBD1	TGTGCCAGCAGTGTACAGGGGTCGGACACTGAAGCTTTCTTT	CASSVQGSDTEAFF
15	.	TRBJ1-1	TRBV10-3	TRBD1	TGTGCCATCACCGAGGGGACAGGGAAGAACACTGAAGCTTTCTTT	CAITEGTGKNTEAFF
18	.	TRBJ2-5	TRBV10-3	TRBD2	TGTGCCATCAGTGACGGGACTAGCGGGAGGGCCAGCCAAGAGACCCAGTACTTC	CAISDGTSGRASQETQYF
16	.	TRBJ2-3	TRBV19	TRBD2	TGTGCCAGTAGTAGGAGACTAGCGGGAAGGACAGATACGCAGTATTTT	CASSRRLAGRTDTQYF
16	.	TRBJ2-3	TRBV5-1	TRBD2	TGCGCCAGCAGTCCGGGGACTAGCGGGAGATTGGATACGCAGTATTTT	CASSPGTSGRLDTQYF
13	.	TRBJ1-1	TRBV28	.	TGTGCCAGCAGTTTAGTAGGGAGGACTGAAGCTTTCTTT	CASSLVGRTEAFF
14	.	TRBJ1-2	TRBV5-1	TRBD1	TGCGCCAGCAGCTTGGGGGACAGGGGGAATGGCTACACCTTC	CASSLGDRGNGYTF
13	.	TRBJ1-5	TRBV7-2	.	TGTGCCAGCAATACGGGGGTCAATCAGCCCCAGCATTTT	CASNTGVNQPQHF
19	.	TRBJ2-1	TRBV10-3	TRBD2	TGTGCCATCAGTGCGTCTAGCGGGAGGGTCGGGGGCTCCTACAATGAGCAGTTCTTC	CAISASSGRVGGSYNEQFF
15	.	TRBJ2-7	TRBV11-2	TRBD2	TGTGCCAGCAGCTTATCAGCGGGAGGGCCCTACGAGCAGTACTTC	CASSLSAGGPYEQYF
14	.	TRBJ1-2	TRBV2	.	TGTGCCAGCAGTTCCCAGGGTATAGTGGATGGCTACACCTTC	CASSSQGIVDGYTF
14	.	TRBJ1-2	TRBV19	.	TGTGCCAGTTCAGTTCCAGGGATAAACTATGGCTACACCTTC	CASSVPGINYGYTF
13	.	TRBJ2-7	TRBV12-3/TRBV12-4	.	TGTGCCAGCACCCGCGGGGCATACTACGAGCAGTACTTC	CASTRGAYYEQYF
14	once	TRBJ2-7	TRBV27	.	TGTGCCAGCAGTTTCGGGGGGCCCTCCTACGAGCAGTACTTC	CASSFGGPSYEQYF
16	.	TRBJ2-7	TRBV6-1	TRBD2	TGTGCCAGCAGTGAAGTATTAGCGGGGGACTCCTACGAGCAGTACTTC	CASSEVLAGDSYEQYF
14	few	TRBJ2-7	TRBV28	TRBD1	TGTGCCAGCAGTAGGGACAGATCTATCTACGAGCAGTACTTC	CASSRDRSIYEQYF
15	once	TRBJ2-5	TRBV11-2	TRBD1	TGTGCCAGCAGCCAGACAGGGGCCACACAAGAGACCCAGTACTTC	CASSQTGATQETQYF
15	.	TRBJ2-1	TRBV5-5	TRBD2	TGTGCCAGCCGACGGGGGCGGGAGGGGAGGAATGAGCAGTTCTTC	CASRRGREGRNEQFF
14	.	TRBJ1-1	TRBV6-5	.	TGTGCCAGCAGTTACCGGGGGGGAAACACTGAAGCTTTCTTT	CASSYRGGNTEAFF
12	once	TRBJ2-7	TRBV30	TRBD1	TGTGCCTGGAGGACGACAGGGGACGAGCAGTACTTC	CAWRTTGDEQYF
15	.	TRBJ2-7	TRBV27	TRBD2	TGTGCCAGCAGCTCTTACCGGGACTACTCCTACGAGCAGTACTTC	CASSSYRDYSYEQYF
13	.	TRBJ1-5	TRBV30	.	TGTGCCTGGAGTCACAGGGACGGTCAGCCCCAGCATTTT	CAWSHRDGQPQHF
15	.	TRBJ1-3	TRBV11-3	TRBD1	TGTGCCAGCAATCCCGACAGGGACTCTGGAAACACCATATATTTT	CASNPDRDSGNTIYF
15	.	TRBJ2-7	TRBV6-2/TRBV6-3	TRBD1	TGTGCCAGCAGTTACGGGGGACAGGGGTCCTACGAGCAGTACTTC	CASSYGGQGSYEQYF
13	.	TRBJ1-2	TRBV6-5	.	TGTGCCAGCAGTCCCGGACAGACCTATGGCTACACCTTC	CASSPGQTYGYTF
13	.	TRBJ2-1	TRBV3-1/TRBV3-2	.	TGTGCCAGCAGATTTGCCGCGGACAATGAGCAGTTCTTC	CASRFAADNEQFF
13	.	TRBJ2-1	TRBV3-1/TRBV3-2	.	TGTGCCAGCAGCCTCCCCCCTGGCAGTGAGCAGTTCTTC	CASSLPPGSEQFF
13	.	TRBJ1-1	TRBV10-3	TRBD1	TGTGCCACTCTACAGGGGCCAAACACTGAAGCTTTCTTT	CATLQGPNTEAFF
14	once	TRBJ1-2	TRBV6-4	TRBD1	TGTGCCAGCAGTGAAACGGACAGGGGCTATGGCTACACCTTC	CASSETDRGYGYTF
14	.	TRBJ1-2	TRBV3-1/TRBV3-2	.	TGTGCCAGCAAAGATCCAGGGGATCTCTATGGCTACACCTTC	CASKDPGDLYGYTF
15	.	TRBJ2-3	TRBV7-2	.	TGTGCCAGCAGCTTAAACAGGGTCCGGACAGATACGCAGTATTTT	CASSLNRVRTDTQYF
15	.	TRBJ1-3	TRBV7-2	.	TGTGCCAGCAGCTTAGCGGGGCACTCTGGAAACACCATATATTTT	CASSLAGHSGNTIYF
16	.	TRBJ2-1	TRBV3-1/TRBV3-2	.	TGTGCCAGCAGCCAAGATCTAGAAAGCTCCTACAATGAGCAGTTCTTC	CASSQDLESSYNEQFF
19	.	TRBJ2-7	TRBV11-2	TRBD2	TGTGCCAGCAGCCGGTACGGGACTAGCGGGAGGGCCTCCCCAAACGAGCAGTACTTC	CASSRYGTSGRASPNEQYF
17	.	TRBJ2-3	TRBV4-3	TRBD2	TGCGCCAGCAGCCCCCGGACGATGGCGGGGGGCACAGATACGCAGTATTTT	CASSPRTMAGGTDTQYF
13	.	TRBJ1-1	TRBV29-1	TRBD1	TGCAGCGTAGGACAGGGGTTGAACACTGAAGCTTTCTTT	CSVGQGLNTEAFF
16	.	TRBJ2-1	TRBV5-1	TRBD2	TGCGCCAGCAGCTTGCCAGAGACTAGCGGGAGGTTCGAGCAGTTCTTC	CASSLPETSGRFEQFF
11	.	TRBJ2-5	TRBV20-1	.	TGCAGTGCTCTCCACCAAGAGACCCAGTACTTC	CSALHQETQYF
15	.	TRBJ2-7	TRBV7-2	TRBD1	TGTGCCAGCAGCTTTACCGGGACAGGGCAATACGAGCAGTACTTC	CASSFTGTGQYEQYF
13	.	TRBJ2-7	TRBV20-1	.	TGCAGTGCTAGTGCGTCTCCCCCTTACGAGCAGTACTTC	CSASASPPYEQYF
15	.	TRBJ1-1	TRBV7-2	.	TGTGCCAGCAGCTCCTACAGAAGTATGAACACTGAAGCTTTCTTT	CASSSYRSMNTEAFF
16	.	TRBJ2-1	TRBV19	TRBD2	TGTGCCAGTAGTATTTCTGCGGGAGCCTCCTACAATGAGCAGTTCTTC	CASSISAGASYNEQFF
13	.	TRBJ2-7	TRBV10-2	TRBD1	TGCGCCAGCAATAGGGACAGGGACTACGAGCAGTACTTC	CASNRDRDYEQYF
14	.	TRBJ1-3	TRBV2	.	TGTGCCAGCAGTGTATCCGGGTCTGGAAACACCATATATTTT	CASSVSGSGNTIYF
12	.	TRBJ1-1	TRBV29-1	.	TGCAGCGTTGTAGGAGCGAACACTGAAGCTTTCTTT	CSVVGANTEAFF
14	few	TRBJ1-1	TRBV30	.	TGTGCCTGGAGTGTACAGTACATGAACACTGAAGCTTTCTTT	CAWSVQYMNTEAFF
16	.	TRBJ1-2	TRBV28	.	TGTGCCAGCAGTTTACTGGAACAGGGTCGATTCTATGGCTACACCTTC	CASSLLEQGRFYGYTF